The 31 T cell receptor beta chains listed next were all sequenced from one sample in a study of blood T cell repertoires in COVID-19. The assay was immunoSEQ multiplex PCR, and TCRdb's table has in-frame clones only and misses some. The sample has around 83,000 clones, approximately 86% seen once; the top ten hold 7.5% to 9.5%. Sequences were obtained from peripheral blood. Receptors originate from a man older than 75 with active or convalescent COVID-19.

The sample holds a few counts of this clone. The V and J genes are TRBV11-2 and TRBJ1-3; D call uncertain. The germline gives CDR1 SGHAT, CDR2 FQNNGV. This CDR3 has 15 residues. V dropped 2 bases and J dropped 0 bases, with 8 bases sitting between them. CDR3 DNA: TGTGCCAGCAGCTTAAACAGCCTCTCTGGAAACACCATATATTTT. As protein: CASSLNSLSGNTIYF.

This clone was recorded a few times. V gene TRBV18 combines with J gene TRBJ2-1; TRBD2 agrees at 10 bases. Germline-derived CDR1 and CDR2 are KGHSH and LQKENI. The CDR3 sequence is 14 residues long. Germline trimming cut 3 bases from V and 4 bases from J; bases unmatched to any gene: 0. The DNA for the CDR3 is TGTGCCAGCTCACCGGGACTAGCGTACAATGAGCAGTTCTTC. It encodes CASSPGLAYNEQFF.

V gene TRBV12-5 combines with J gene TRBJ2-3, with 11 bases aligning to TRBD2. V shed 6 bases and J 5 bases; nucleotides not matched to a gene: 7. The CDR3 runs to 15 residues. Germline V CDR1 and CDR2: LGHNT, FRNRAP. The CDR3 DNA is TGTGCTAGTGGACCGCGGACTAGCGGGCAAGATACGCAGTATTTT. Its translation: CASGPRTSGQDTQYF.

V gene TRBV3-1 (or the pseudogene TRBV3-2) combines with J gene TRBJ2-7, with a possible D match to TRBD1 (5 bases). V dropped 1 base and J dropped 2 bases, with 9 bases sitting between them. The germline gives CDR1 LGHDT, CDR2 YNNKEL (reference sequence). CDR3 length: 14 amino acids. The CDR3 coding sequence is TGTGCCAGCAGCCAAGGGGGCAAGACCTACGAGCAGTACGTC. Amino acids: CASSQGGKTYEQYV.

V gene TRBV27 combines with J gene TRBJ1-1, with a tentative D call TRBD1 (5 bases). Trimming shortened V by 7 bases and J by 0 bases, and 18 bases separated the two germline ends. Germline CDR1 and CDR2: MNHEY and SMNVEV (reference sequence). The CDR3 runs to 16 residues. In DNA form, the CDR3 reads TGTGCCAGCATCCCCGGGCGGGGCACTTTGAACACTGAAGCTTTCTTT. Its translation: CASIPGRGTLNTEAFF.

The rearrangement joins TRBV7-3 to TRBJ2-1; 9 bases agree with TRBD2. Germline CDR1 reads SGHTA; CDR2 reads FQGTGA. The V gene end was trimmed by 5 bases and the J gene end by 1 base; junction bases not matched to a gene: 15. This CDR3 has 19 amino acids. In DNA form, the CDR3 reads TGTGCCAGCAGCAATCGGTGGGGCGGGAGGGTTGGTTCCTACAATGAGCAGTTCTTC. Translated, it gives CASSNRWGGRVGSYNEQFF.

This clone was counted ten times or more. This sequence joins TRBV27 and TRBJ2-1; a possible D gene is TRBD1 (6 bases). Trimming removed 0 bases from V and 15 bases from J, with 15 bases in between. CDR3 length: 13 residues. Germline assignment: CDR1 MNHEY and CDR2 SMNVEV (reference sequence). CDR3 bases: TGTGCCAGCAGTTTATCCAGGGGAACCCCGGGGTTCTTC. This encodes CASSLSRGTPGFF.

CDR3 residues: CASSLGRTVSTEAFF. Here the CDR3 DNA reads TGTGCCAGCAGCTTAGGGAGAACCGTTTCGACTGAAGCTTTCTTT. The chain combines TRBV11-2 with TRBJ1-1; no clear D. The V and J ends lost 1 base and 5 bases respectively, with 14 bases between them. CDR1 and CDR2 (germline): SGHAT, FQNNGV. CDR3 length: 15 amino acids.

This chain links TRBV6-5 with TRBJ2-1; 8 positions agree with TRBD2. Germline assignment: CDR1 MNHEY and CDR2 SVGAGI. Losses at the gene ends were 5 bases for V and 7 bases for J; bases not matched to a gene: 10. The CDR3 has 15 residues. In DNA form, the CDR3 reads TGTGCCAGCAGTCCTCCGGGACTAGGAGGTAATGAGCAGTTCTTC. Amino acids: CASSPPGLGGNEQFF.

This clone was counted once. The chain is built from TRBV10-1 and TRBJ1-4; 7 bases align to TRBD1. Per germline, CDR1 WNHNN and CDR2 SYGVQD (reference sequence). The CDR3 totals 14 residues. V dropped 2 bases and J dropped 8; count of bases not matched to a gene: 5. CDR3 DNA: TGCGCCAGCAGTGAGAACAGGGGAGTGGAAAAACTGTTTTTT. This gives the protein CASSENRGVEKLFF.

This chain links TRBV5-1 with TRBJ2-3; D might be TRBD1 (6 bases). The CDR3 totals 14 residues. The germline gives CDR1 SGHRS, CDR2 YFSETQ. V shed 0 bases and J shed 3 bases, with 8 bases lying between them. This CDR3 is CASSLERGTDTQYF. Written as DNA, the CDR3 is TGCGCCAGCAGCTTGGAAAGGGGGACAGATACGCAGTATTTT. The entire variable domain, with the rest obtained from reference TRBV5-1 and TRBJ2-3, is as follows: KAGVTQTPRYLIKTRGQQVTLSCSPISGHRSVSWYQQTPGQGLQFLFEYFSETQRNKGNFPGRFSGRQFSNSRSEMNVSTLELGDSALYLCASSLERGTDTQYFGPGTRLTVL.

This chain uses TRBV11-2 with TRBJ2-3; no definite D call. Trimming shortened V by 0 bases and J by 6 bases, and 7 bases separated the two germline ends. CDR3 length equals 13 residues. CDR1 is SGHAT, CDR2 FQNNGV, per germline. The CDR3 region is CASSLDQVDTQYF. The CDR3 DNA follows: TGTGCCAGCAGCTTAGATCAGGTGGATACGCAGTATTTT.

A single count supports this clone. The DNA of the CDR3 is TGTGCCAGCAGCTTACTTCGCACAGATACGCAGTATTTT. As protein: CASSLLRTDTQYF. The gene calls are TRBV11-3 and TRBJ2-3, with unresolved D. Trimming cost V 2 bases and J 1 base, with 4 bases left between them. The CDR3 loop spans 13 amino acids. Germline V gene data show CDR1 as SGHNT and CDR2 as YENEEA.

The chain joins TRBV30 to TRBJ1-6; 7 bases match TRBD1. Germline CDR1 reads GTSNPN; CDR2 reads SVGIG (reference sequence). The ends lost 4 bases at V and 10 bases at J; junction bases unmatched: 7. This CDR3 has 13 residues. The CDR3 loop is CAWMTGYSSPLHF. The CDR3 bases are TGTGCCTGGATGACAGGGTACTCCTCACCCCTCCACTTT.

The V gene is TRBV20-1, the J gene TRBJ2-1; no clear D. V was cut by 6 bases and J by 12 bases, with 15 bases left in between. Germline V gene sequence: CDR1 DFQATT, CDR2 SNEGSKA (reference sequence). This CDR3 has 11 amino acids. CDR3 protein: CSAVRGLVQFF. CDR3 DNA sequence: TGCAGTGCCGTACGAGGTCTGGTGCAGTTCTTC.

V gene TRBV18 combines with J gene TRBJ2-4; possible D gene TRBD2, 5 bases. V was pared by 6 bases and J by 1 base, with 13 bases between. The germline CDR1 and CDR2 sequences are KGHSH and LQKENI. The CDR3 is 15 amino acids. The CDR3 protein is CASSPTRTAKNIQYF. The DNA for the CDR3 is TGTGCCAGCTCCCCAACTAGAACCGCCAAAAACATTCAGTACTTC.

CDR3 coding DNA: TGTGCCAGCAGTACAGGGAGTGCTGGCTATGGCTACACCTTC. As protein: CASSTGSAGYGYTF. The rearrangement joins TRBV3-1 (or the pseudogene TRBV3-2) to TRBJ1-2, with D possibly being TRBD1 (6 bases). CDR3 length: 14 residues. Per the germline V gene, CDR1 is LGHDT and CDR2 is YNNKEL (reference sequence). V was shortened by 6 bases and J by 4 bases, with 15 bases between the two germline ends.

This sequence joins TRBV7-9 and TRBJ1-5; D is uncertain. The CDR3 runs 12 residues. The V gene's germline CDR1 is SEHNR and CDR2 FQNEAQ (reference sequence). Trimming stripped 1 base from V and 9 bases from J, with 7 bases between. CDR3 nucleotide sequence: TGTGCCAGCAGCTTAGGTCTTTTGCCCCAGCATTTT. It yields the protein CASSLGLLPQHF.

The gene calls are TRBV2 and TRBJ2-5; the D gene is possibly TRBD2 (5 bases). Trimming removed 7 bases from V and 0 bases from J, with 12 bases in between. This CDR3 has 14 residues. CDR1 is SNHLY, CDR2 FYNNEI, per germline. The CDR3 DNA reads TGTGCCAGCACTAGGCGGGCGGACCAAGAGACCCAGTACTTC. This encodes CASTRRADQETQYF.

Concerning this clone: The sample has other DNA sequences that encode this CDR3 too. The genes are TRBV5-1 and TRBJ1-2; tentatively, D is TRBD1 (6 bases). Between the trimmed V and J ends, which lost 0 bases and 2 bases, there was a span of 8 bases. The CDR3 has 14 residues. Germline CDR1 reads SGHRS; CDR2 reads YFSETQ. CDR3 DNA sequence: TGCGCCAGCAGCTTGGGTCAGGGGAACTATGGCTACACCTTC. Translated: CASSLGQGNYGYTF.

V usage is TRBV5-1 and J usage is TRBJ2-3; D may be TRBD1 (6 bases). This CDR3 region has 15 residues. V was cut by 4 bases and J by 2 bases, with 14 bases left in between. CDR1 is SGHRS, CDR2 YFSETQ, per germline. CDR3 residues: CASSGLRGVTDTQYF. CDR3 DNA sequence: TGCGCCAGCAGCGGCCTCAGGGGAGTCACAGATACGCAGTATTTT.

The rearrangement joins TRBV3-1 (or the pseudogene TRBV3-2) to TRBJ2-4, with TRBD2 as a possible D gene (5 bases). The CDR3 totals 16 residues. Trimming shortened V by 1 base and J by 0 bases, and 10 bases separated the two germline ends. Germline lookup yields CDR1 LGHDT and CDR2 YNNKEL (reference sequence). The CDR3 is CASSQGRARAKNIQYF. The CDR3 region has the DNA TGTGCCAGCAGCCAAGGGCGGGCCCGAGCCAAAAACATTCAGTACTTC.

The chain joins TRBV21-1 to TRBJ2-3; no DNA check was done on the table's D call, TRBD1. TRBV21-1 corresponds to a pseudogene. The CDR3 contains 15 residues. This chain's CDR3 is CASSKVAGPSDTQYF. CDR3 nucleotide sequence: TGTGCCAGCAGCAAAGTTGCAGGGCCCTCAGATACGCAGTATTTT.

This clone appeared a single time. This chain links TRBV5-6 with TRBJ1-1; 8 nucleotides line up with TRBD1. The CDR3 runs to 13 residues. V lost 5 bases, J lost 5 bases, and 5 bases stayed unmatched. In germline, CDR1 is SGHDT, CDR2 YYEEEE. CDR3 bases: TGTGCCAGCAGGCAGGGGGCGCGGACTGAAGCTTTCTTT. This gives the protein CASRQGARTEAFF.

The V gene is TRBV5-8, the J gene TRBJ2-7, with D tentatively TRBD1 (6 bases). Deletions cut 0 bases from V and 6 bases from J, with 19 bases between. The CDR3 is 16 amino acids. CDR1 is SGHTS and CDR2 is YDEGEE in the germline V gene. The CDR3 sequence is CASSLVVDQGRGEQYV. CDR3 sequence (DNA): TGTGCCAGCAGCTTGGTAGTGGACCAGGGGAGAGGCGAGCAGTACGTC.

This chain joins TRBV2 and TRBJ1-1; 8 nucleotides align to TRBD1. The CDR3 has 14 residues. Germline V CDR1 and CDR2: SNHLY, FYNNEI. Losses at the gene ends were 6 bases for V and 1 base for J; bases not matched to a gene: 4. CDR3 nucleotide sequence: TGTGCCAGCAGAGGACAGGGAACGAACACTGAAGCTTTCTTT. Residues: CASRGQGTNTEAFF.

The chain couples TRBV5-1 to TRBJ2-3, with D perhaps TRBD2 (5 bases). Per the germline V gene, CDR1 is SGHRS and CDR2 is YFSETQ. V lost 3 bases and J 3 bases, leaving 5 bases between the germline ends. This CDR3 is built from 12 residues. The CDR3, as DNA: TGCGCCAGCAGCTGGGAGACAGATACGCAGTATTTT. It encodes CASSWETDTQYF.

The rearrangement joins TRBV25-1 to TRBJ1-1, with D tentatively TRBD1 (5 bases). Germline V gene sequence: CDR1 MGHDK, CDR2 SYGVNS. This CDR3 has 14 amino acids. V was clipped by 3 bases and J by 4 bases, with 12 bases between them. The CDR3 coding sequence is TGTGCCAGCAGTGACAGGGTCTTAGGCACTGAAGCTTTCTTT. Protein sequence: CASSDRVLGTEAFF.

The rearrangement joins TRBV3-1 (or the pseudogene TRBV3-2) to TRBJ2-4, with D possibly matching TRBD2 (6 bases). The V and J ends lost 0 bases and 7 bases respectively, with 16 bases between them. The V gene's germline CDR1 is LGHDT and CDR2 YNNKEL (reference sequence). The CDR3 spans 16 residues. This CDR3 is CASSQDYRGWKNIQYF. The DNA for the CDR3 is TGTGCCAGCAGCCAAGATTACCGGGGGTGGAAGAACATTCAGTACTTC.

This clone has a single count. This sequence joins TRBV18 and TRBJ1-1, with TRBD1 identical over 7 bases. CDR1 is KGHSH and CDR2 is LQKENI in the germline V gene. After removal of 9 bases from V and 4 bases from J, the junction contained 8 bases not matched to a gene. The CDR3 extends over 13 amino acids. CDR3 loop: CASQQGTVTEAFF. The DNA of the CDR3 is TGTGCCAGTCAACAGGGGACGGTCACTGAAGCTTTCTTT.

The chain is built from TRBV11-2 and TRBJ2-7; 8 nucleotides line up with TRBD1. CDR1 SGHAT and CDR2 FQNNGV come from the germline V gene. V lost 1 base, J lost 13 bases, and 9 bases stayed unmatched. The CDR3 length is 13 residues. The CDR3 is CASSLGWQGAGYV. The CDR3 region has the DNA TGTGCCAGCAGCTTAGGATGGCAGGGGGCTGGATACGTC.